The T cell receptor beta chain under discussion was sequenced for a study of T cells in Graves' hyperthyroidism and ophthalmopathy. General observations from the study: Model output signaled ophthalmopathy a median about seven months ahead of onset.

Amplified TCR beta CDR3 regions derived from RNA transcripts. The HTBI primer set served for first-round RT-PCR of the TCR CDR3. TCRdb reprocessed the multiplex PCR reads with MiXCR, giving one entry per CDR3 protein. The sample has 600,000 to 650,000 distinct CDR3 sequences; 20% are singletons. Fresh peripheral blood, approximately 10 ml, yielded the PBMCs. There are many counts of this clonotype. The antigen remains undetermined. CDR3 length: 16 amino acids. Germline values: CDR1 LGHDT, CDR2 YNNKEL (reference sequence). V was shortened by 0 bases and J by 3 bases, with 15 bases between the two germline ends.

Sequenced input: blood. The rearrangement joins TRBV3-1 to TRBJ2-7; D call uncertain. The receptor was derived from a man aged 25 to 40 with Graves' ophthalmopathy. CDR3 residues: CASSQDTGPVGYEQYF. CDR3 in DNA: TGTGCCAGCAGCCAAGATACCGGGCCCGTCGGCTACGAGCAGTACTTC.